This entry lists 6 T cell receptor beta chains sequenced from one sample in a study of blood T cell repertoires in COVID-19. Repertoires were generated with immunoSEQ multiplex PCR, while TCRdb's copy carries only in-frame clones and drops some. This table holds about 330,000 clones, 70% to 90% found once. The sample was PBMCs or T cells enriched from blood (not recorded which). Receptors originate from a woman aged 25 to 39 who had recovered from COVID-19.

J is TRBJ2-3 and V is TRBV9; D may be TRBD1 (5 bases). The CDR3 contains 13 residues. V was trimmed by 0 bases and J by 10 bases, leaving 12 bases between them. Germline values: CDR1 SGDLS, CDR2 YYNGEE. CDR3 residues: CASSVGTYLPQYF. The CDR3 DNA reads as TGTGCCAGCAGCGTAGGGACATATTTACCGCAGTATTTT.

The chain combines TRBV27 with TRBJ1-2; D is unresolved. This CDR3 spans 16 amino acids. The V end was cut by 3 bases, the J end by 0 bases, with 14 bases between. Germline V gene data show CDR1 as MNHEY and CDR2 as SMNVEV (reference sequence). The CDR3 sequence is CASSLTWSGANYGYTF. For the CDR3, the DNA is TGTGCCAGCAGTTTGACCTGGTCGGGAGCTAACTATGGCTACACCTTC.

This chain joins TRBV2 and TRBJ1-1; the D gene is possibly TRBD1 (5 bases). There are 13 residues in the CDR3. CDR1 is SNHLY and CDR2 is FYNNEI in the germline V gene. V was shortened by 11 bases and J by 7 bases, with 20 bases between the two germline ends. The CDR3 region is CAATDRAKSEAFF. The CDR3 nucleotides are TGTGCCGCTACCGACAGAGCAAAGAGTGAAGCTTTCTTT.

V and J are TRBV12-5 and TRBJ1-3, with a tentative D call TRBD1 (5 bases). The CDR3 has 14 amino acids. The V end was cut by 3 bases, the J end by 2 bases, with 8 bases between. From germline, CDR1 is LGHNT and CDR2 FRNRAP. Written as DNA, the CDR3 is TGTGCTAGTGGTTTAGGGGAACCTGGAAACACCATATATTTT. It translates to CASGLGEPGNTIYF.

V is TRBV3-1 (or the pseudogene TRBV3-2) and J is TRBJ1-1; no reliable D call. Germline V gene sequence: CDR1 LGHDT, CDR2 YNNKEL (reference sequence). The CDR3 has 15 amino acids. The V and J ends lost 4 bases and 2 bases respectively, with 14 bases between them. The CDR3 DNA sequence: TGTGCCAGCAGCCCTAACCTGATAAAAAACACTGAAGCTTTCTTT. Translating gives CASSPNLIKNTEAFF.

The chain is built from TRBV14 and TRBJ1-1, with TRBD1 as a possible D gene (5 bases). The germline V and J ends were trimmed by 3 bases and 6 bases, with 17 bases remaining between them. The CDR3 covers 15 residues. Germline V CDR1 and CDR2: SGHDN, FVKESK. This CDR3 reads CASSQNRMGLAEAFF. The CDR3 DNA follows: TGTGCCAGCAGCCAGAACCGAATGGGGCTAGCTGAAGCTTTCTTT.